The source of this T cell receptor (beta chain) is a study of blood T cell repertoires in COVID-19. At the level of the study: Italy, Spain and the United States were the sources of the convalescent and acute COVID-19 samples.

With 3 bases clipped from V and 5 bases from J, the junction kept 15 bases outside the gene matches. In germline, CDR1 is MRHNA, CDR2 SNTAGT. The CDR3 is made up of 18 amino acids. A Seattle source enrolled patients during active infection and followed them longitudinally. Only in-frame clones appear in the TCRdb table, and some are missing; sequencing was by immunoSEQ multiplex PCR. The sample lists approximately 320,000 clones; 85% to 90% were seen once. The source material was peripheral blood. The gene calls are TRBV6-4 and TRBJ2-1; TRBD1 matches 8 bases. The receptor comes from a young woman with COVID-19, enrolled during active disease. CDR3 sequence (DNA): TGTGCCAGCAGTGATTCCAACGGCATTCGGGACAGGAACAATGAGCAGTTCTTC. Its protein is CASSDSNGIRDRNNEQFF.